One sample yielded the 24 T cell receptor beta chains listed below, sequenced in a study of cytomegalovirus exposure and HLA in healthy donors. Amplification used 60 Vbeta primers and 13 Jbeta primers. Profiling relied on immunoSEQ multiplex PCR, and the TCRdb table lists in-frame clones only, not all of them. The repertoire table contains about 53,000 clones. The sequencing input was PBMCs. These receptors all come from a man aged 18 to 35 in good health and CMV-seropositive.

The rearrangement joins TRBV5-1 to TRBJ2-3, with D unresolved. The CDR3 is made up of 16 amino acids. In germline, CDR1 is SGHRS, CDR2 YFSETQ. The V and J ends lost 0 bases and 2 bases respectively, with 13 bases between them. CDR3 sequence: CASSLGYHQYTDTQYF. The CDR3 coding sequence is TGCGCCAGCAGCTTGGGCTACCATCAATACACAGATACGCAGTATTTT.

The chain links TRBV29-1 to TRBJ2-5, with D tentatively TRBD2 (5 bases). The CDR3 loop spans 14 amino acids. The ends were cut back, 6 bases at V and 5 bases at J, with 19 bases in the middle. Germline CDR1 and CDR2: SQVTM and ANQGSEA. This CDR3 is CSVIILGSGETQYF. CDR3 bases: TGCAGCGTGATTATACTAGGGAGTGGGGAGACCCAGTACTTC.

This rearrangement joins TRBV6-5 to TRBJ2-5; D ambiguous. The V and J ends lost 2 bases and 5 bases respectively, with 15 bases between them. This CDR3 is built from 15 residues. The germline gives CDR1 MNHEY, CDR2 SVGAGI. The CDR3, as DNA: TGTGCCAGCAGTTACGGATCGCGGAGTGCCGAGACCCAGTACTTC. Its translation is CASSYGSRSAETQYF.

The V and J genes are TRBV5-1 and TRBJ2-2; 8 bases align to TRBD1. The CDR3 loop spans 17 amino acids. Germline V lookup: CDR1 SGHRS, CDR2 YFSETQ. The V segment lost 4 bases and the J segment 6 bases; nucleotides outside the gene matches: 14. CDR3 DNA sequence: TGCGCCAGCAGCCCGATCCCGAGTCAGGGGGCTGCCGGGGAGCTGTTTTTT. It specifies CASSPIPSQGAAGELFF.

Turning to this clone: This sample also contains other DNA sequences that code for the same CDR3. The chain employs TRBV6-5 and TRBJ2-1; 12 bases line up with TRBD2. The CDR3 has 15 amino acids. V lost 6 bases to trimming and J lost 4 bases; unmatched junction nucleotides: 4. Germline CDR1 and CDR2: MNHEY and SVGAGI. CDR3 in DNA: TGTGCCAGCAGAGGGGGGACTAGCGGGTACAATGAGCAGTTCTTC. This codes for CASRGGTSGYNEQFF.

This chain joins TRBV29-1 and TRBJ2-1, with 12 positions matching TRBD1. In germline, CDR1 is SQVTM, CDR2 ANQGSEA. The trim removed 0 bases at V and 7 bases at J, leaving 16 bases unmatched. This CDR3 comprises 19 residues. The CDR3 nucleotides read TGCAGCGTTGAAGATGAAGGAGGACCGGGACAGGGGGCCTGGAATGAGCAGTTCTTC. Translated: CSVEDEGGPGQGAWNEQFF.

V and J are TRBV6-6 and TRBJ2-7; 7 positions agree with TRBD2. The V gene end was trimmed by 6 bases and the J gene end by 4 bases; junction bases not matched to a gene: 9. Germline CDR1 is MNHNY and CDR2 is SVGAGI (reference sequence). The CDR3 loop spans 14 amino acids. The CDR3: CASRSEREGYEQYF. In DNA form, the CDR3 reads TGTGCCAGCAGGTCGGAGCGGGAAGGGTACGAGCAGTACTTC.

The chain carries TRBV5-1 and TRBJ2-3; 7 nucleotides agree with TRBD1. The CDR3 is 15 residues long. Germline lookup yields CDR1 SGHRS and CDR2 YFSETQ. Trimming took 0 bases from V and 6 from J; bases not matched to a gene: 7. In DNA form, the CDR3 reads TGCGCCAGCAGCTTGGGGTTACAGGGGATGGATACGCAGTATTTT. This translates into CASSLGLQGMDTQYF. Variable domain in full (rest from reference TRBV5-1 and TRBJ2-3): KAGVTQTPRYLIKTRGQQVTLSCSPISGHRSVSWYQQTPGQGLQFLFEYFSETQRNKGNFPGRFSGRQFSNSRSEMNVSTLELGDSALYLCASSLGLQGMDTQYFGPGTRLTVL.

The J gene is TRBJ2-1, the V gene TRBV6-4; D remains ambiguous. The V end lost 4 bases, the J end lost 8 bases, and 15 bases lay between the germline ends. CDR3 length: 14 amino acids. Germline V gene data show CDR1 as MRHNA and CDR2 as SNTAGT. CDR3 sequence reads: CASSVLPAVDEQFF. In nucleotides, the CDR3 is TGTGCCAGCAGTGTCCTTCCTGCGGTCGATGAGCAGTTCTTC.

The chain couples TRBV7-3 to TRBJ1-6; TRBD1 matches at 8 bases. V gave up 0 bases and J gave up 6 bases; unmatched junction bases: 4. Germline loops: CDR1 SGHTA, CDR2 FQGTGA. CDR3 length equals 16 residues. CDR3 bases: TGTGCCAGCAGCTTAACCTCTGACAGGGGTAATTCACCCCTCCACTTT. Its translation: CASSLTSDRGNSPLHF.

The chain couples TRBV19 to TRBJ2-7; a possible D gene is TRBD1 (5 bases). The CDR3 consists of 15 residues. In germline, CDR1 is LNHDA, CDR2 SQIVND (reference sequence). V was trimmed by 6 bases and J by 0 bases, leaving 15 bases between them. The CDR3 here is CASRGIGRDSYEQYF. The CDR3 DNA reads as TGTGCCAGTAGAGGTATAGGCAGGGACTCCTACGAGCAGTACTTC.

This chain connects TRBV5-8 to TRBJ1-1; D gene unclear. CDR1 SGHTS and CDR2 YDEGEE come from the germline V gene. V was cut by 7 bases and J by 8 bases, with 18 bases left in between. The CDR3 runs to 13 residues. In nucleotides, the CDR3 is TGTGCCAGCCGCCGCAACAGTTGGGCAGAAGCTTTCTTT. This codes for CASRRNSWAEAFF.

The chain employs TRBV5-1 and TRBJ2-6, with TRBD2 as a possible D gene (6 bases). Germline CDR1 and CDR2: SGHRS and YFSETQ. Trimming left V 1 base short and J 1 base short, with 12 bases between. This CDR3 comprises 17 residues. In nucleotides, the CDR3 is TGCGCCAGCAGCTTGTCGGCAGGGAGGTCTGGGGCCAACGTCCTGACTTTC. Translation gives CASSLSAGRSGANVLTF.

This rearrangement joins TRBV14 to TRBJ1-1; 11 nucleotides line up with TRBD1. Germline loops: CDR1 SGHDN, CDR2 FVKESK. CDR3 length equals 15 residues. The J segment lost 4 bases and the V segment lost 2 bases, leaving 3 bases of the junction unmatched. CDR3: CASSQRGQGVTEAFF. Here the CDR3 DNA reads TGTGCCAGCAGCCAACGGGGACAGGGGGTCACTGAAGCTTTCTTT.

The CDR3 nucleotides read TGTGCCAGCAGCCAAGATCGGTTGGATGGCTACACCTTC. It is translated as CASSQDRLDGYTF. The chain joins TRBV14 to TRBJ1-2; D unresolved. CDR1 and CDR2 (germline): SGHDN, FVKESK. This CDR3 spans 13 amino acids. Trimming took 0 bases from V and 6 from J, leaving 8 bases between them.

The chain carries TRBV5-7 and TRBJ1-1; D remains unclear. TRBV5-7 is classed as an ORF, of uncertain function. This CDR3 is built from 15 residues. The V end was cut by 0 bases, the J end by 0 bases, with 9 bases between. The CDR3 sequence is CASSLGAGVNTEAFF. The CDR3 nucleotides read TGTGCCAGCAGCTTGGGGGCGGGCGTGAACACTGAAGCTTTCTTT.

The genes are TRBV19 and TRBJ2-3; weak D call: TRBD1 (6 bases). The CDR3 has 14 residues. Trimming stripped 4 bases from V and 2 bases from J, with 10 bases between. Germline lookup yields CDR1 LNHDA and CDR2 SQIVND (reference sequence). CDR3 DNA: TGTGCCAGTAGTAAGAGGACAGACACAGATACGCAGTATTTT. It yields the protein CASSKRTDTDTQYF.

The V and J genes are TRBV19 and TRBJ2-2; D remains ambiguous. The V gene's germline CDR1 is LNHDA and CDR2 SQIVND (reference sequence). V was clipped by 5 bases and J by 2 bases, with 9 bases between them. This CDR3 contains 14 residues. CDR3 sequence (DNA): TGTGCCAGTAGTCAAAAGCTAAACACCGGGGAGCTGTTTTTT. Translation: CASSQKLNTGELFF.

The V gene is TRBV6-4, the J gene TRBJ2-1, with 10 bases that match TRBD1. Germline assignment: CDR1 MRHNA and CDR2 SNTAGT. This CDR3 is 14 amino acids long. Unmatched junction bases numbered 1, after V lost 0 bases and J lost 8 bases. The CDR3 region has the DNA TGTGCCAGCAGTGACTCGACAGGGGGCGATGAGCAGTTCTTC. Encoded protein: CASSDSTGGDEQFF.

The chain combines TRBV6-1 with TRBJ2-3; unclear D gene. The CDR3 spans 14 residues. The germline V gene encodes CDR1 MNHNS and CDR2 SASEGT. Trimming stripped 2 bases from V and 0 bases from J, with 6 bases between. Here the CDR3 reads CASSELLSTDTQYF. The CDR3 region has the DNA TGTGCCAGCAGTGAACTTCTTAGCACAGATACGCAGTATTTT.

V and J are TRBV6-1 and TRBJ1-1; 9 bases match TRBD1. The V and J ends lost 8 bases and 9 bases, in that order; junction bases with no gene match: 13. CDR3 length: 14 residues. Germline V gene sequence: CDR1 MNHNS, CDR2 SASEGT. CDR3 in amino acids: CASQKGDREIKAFF. The CDR3 nucleotides are TGTGCCAGCCAAAAAGGGGACAGGGAGATCAAAGCTTTCTTT.

The chain has TRBV19 and TRBJ2-1; TRBD2 aligns across 11 bases. Germline assignment: CDR1 LNHDA and CDR2 SQIVND (reference sequence). This CDR3 is 18 amino acids long. V shed 6 bases and J 4 bases; nucleotides not matched to a gene: 14. The CDR3 protein is CASSTGTSGLGRYNEQFF. CDR3 nucleotides: TGTGCCAGTAGCACCGGGACTAGCGGTCTCGGTAGGTACAATGAGCAGTTCTTC.

J is TRBJ2-7 and V is TRBV21-1; the table's D gene call, TRBD2, was not cross checked with the DNA. TRBV21-1 is marked as a pseudogene. This CDR3 has 16 residues. This chain's CDR3 is CASSNGRAGDLYEQYF. The CDR3 region has the DNA TGTGCCAGCAGCAATGGTAGGGCGGGAGACCTCTACGAGCAGTACTTC.

The J gene is TRBJ1-1, the V gene TRBV27; unclear D gene. Germline CDR1 MNHEY, CDR2 SMNVEV (reference sequence). The CDR3 sequence is 15 residues long. The germline V and J ends were trimmed by 2 bases and 0 bases, with 10 bases remaining between them. The CDR3 here is CASSLPYLLNTEAFF. The CDR3, as DNA: TGTGCCAGCAGTTTACCCTACCTCTTGAACACTGAAGCTTTCTTT.